Following are 2 T cell receptor beta chains from one sample sequenced in a study of shared clonotypes between healthy human individuals (dated by TCRdb to about 2020). Library method: the immunoSEQ multiplex PCR assay. Held by TCRdb, this immuneACCESS table contains in-frame sequences only and omits some clones. Under half of the omission traces to an unresolved V gene where checked; the cause of the rest is unknown. The sample table holds over a million clones, of which around 74% were seen once. The ten biggest clones cover approximately 1.5% of the sample. The sequencing sample was made of memory CD4+ T cells sorted from blood. This specimen's cell subset or site label, interpreted: CD45RA-negative fraction. These receptors were taken from a man younger than 35 in good health.

V usage is TRBV15 and J usage is TRBJ2-2; 7 nucleotides match TRBD2. Trimming at V came to 0 bases and at J to 2 bases, leaving 3 bases not matched to a gene. The germline V gene encodes CDR1 LNHNV and CDR2 YYDKDF (reference sequence). The CDR3 contains 16 residues. The CDR3 DNA follows: TGTGCCACCAGCAGAGACCCTAGCGGAAACACCGGGGAGCTGTTTTTT. Its translation: CATSRDPSGNTGELFF.

The CDR3 here is CASSLRGVNSPLHF. CDR3 nucleotides: TGCGCCAGCAGCTTGCGGGGAGTTAATTCACCCCTCCACTTT. The chain employs TRBV5-1 and TRBJ1-6; D remains ambiguous. Germline V lookup: CDR1 SGHRS, CDR2 YFSETQ. Trimming removed 1 base from V and 6 bases from J, with 8 bases in between. The CDR3 is made up of 14 amino acids.